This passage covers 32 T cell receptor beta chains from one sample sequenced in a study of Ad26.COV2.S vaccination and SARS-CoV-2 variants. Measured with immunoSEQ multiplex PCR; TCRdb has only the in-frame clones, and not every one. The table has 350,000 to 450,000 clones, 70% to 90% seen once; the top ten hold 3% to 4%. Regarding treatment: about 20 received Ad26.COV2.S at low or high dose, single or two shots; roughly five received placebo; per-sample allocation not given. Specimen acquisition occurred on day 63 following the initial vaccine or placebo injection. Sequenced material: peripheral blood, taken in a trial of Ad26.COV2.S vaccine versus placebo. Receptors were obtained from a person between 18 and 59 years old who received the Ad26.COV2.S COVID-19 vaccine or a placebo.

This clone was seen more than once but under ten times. The CDR3, as DNA: TGTGCCAGTAGTTCCGCCTCCTACGAGCAGTACTTC. Its translation is CASSSASYEQYF. The chain combines TRBV19 with TRBJ2-7; D ambiguous. V gave up 5 bases and J gave up 0 bases, with 5 bases separating them. The V gene's germline CDR1 is LNHDA and CDR2 SQIVND (reference sequence). This CDR3 is 12 amino acids long.

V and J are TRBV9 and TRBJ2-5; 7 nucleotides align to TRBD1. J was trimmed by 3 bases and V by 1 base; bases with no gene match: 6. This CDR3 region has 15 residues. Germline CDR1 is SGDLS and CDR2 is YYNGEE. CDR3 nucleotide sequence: TGTGCCAGCAGCGTATATGGACAGGTTAAAGAGACCCAGTACTTC. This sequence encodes CASSVYGQVKETQYF.

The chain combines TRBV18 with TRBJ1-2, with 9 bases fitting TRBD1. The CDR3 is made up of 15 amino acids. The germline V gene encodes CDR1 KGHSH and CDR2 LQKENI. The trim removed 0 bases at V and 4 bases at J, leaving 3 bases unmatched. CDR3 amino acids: CASSPPGQGSYGYTF. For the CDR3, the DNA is TGTGCCAGCTCACCACCAGGACAGGGGTCCTATGGCTACACCTTC.

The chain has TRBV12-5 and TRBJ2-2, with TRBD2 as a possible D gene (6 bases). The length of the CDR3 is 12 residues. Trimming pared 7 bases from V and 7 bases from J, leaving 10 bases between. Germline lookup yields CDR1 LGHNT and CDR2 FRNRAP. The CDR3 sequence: CASVGGDGELFF. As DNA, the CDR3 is TGTGCTAGTGTTGGAGGGGACGGGGAGCTGTTTTTT.

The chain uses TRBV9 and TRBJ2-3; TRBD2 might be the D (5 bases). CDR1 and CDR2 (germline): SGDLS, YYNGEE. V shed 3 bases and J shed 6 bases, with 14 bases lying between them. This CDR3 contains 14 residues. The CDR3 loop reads CASSGLARRDTQYF. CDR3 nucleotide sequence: TGTGCCAGCAGCGGATTAGCGCGACGTGATACGCAGTATTTT.

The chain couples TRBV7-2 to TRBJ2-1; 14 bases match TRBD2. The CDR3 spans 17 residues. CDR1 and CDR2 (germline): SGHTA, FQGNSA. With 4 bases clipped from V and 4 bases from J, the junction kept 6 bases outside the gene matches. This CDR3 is CASSSEGTSGGYNEQFF. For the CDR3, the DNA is TGTGCCAGCAGCTCGGAAGGGACTAGCGGGGGTTACAATGAGCAGTTCTTC.

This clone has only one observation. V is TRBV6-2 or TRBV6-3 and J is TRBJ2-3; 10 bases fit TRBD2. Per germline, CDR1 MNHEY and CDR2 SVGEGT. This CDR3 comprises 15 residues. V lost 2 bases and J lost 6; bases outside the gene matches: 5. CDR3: CASSYALAGYDTQYF. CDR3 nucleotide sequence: TGTGCCAGCAGTTACGCACTAGCGGGGTACGATACGCAGTATTTT.

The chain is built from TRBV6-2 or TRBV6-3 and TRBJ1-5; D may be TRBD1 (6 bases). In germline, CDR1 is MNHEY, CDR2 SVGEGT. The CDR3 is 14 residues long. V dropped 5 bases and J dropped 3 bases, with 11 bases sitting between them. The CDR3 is CASSPHRDNQPQHF. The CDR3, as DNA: TGTGCCAGCAGTCCGCACAGGGACAATCAGCCCCAGCATTTT.

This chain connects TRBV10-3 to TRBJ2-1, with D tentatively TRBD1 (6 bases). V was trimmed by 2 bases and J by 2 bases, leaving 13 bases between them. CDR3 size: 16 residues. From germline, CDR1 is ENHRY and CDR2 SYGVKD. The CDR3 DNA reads TGTGCCATCAGTGAGGGGGTACAGGGACCCTACAATGAGCAGTTCTTC. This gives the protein CAISEGVQGPYNEQFF.

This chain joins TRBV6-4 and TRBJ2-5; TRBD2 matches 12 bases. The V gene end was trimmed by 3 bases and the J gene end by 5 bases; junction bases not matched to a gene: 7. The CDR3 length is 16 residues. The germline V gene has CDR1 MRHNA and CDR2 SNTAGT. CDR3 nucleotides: TGTGCCAGCAGTGAATCTAGCGGGGGGGCCCCGGAGACCCAGTACTTC. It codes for CASSESSGGAPETQYF.

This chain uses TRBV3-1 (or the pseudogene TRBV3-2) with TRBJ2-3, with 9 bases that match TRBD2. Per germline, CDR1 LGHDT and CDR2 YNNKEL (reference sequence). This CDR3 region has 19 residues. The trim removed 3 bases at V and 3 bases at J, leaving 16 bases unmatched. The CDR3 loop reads CASSQAAPGKREETDTQYF. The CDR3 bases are TGTGCCAGCAGCCAGGCTGCCCCCGGGAAGCGGGAGGAAACAGATACGCAGTATTTT.

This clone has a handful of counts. The CDR3 spells CASSRNRNYGYTF. CDR3 in DNA: TGCGCCAGCTCAAGGAACAGGAACTATGGCTACACCTTC. The chain uses TRBV10-1 and TRBJ1-2, with D perhaps matching TRBD1 (5 bases). V shed 8 bases and J shed 2 bases, with 12 bases lying between them. The CDR3 loop spans 13 amino acids. Germline CDR1 and CDR2: WNHNN and SYGVQD (reference sequence).

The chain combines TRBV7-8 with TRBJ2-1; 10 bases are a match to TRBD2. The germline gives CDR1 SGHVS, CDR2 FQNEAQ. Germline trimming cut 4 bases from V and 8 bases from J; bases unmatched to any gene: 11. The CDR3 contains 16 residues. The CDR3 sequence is CASSSPLAGAFDEQFF. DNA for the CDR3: TGTGCCAGCAGCTCCCCCCTAGCGGGAGCGTTCGATGAGCAGTTCTTC.

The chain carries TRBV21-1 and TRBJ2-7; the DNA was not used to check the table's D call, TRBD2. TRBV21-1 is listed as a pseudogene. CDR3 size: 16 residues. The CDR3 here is CASSKVQLARGAAQYF. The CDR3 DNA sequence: TGTGCCAGCAGCAAAGTGCAGCTAGCGAGGGGAGCGGCGCAGTACTTC.

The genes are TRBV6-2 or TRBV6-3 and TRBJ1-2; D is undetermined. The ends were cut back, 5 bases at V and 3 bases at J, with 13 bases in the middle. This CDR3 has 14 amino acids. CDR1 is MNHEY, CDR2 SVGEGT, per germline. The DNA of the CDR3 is TGTGCCAGCAGTACGAGAAGGGAGGACTATGGCTACACCTTC. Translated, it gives CASSTRREDYGYTF.

CDR3 region: CAWALAGTAEEQYF. In DNA form, the CDR3 reads TGTGCCTGGGCCCTAGCGGGAACGGCGGAAGAGCAGTACTTC. The V call is TRBV30, the J call TRBJ2-7, with 9 bases fitting TRBD2. V lost 5 bases, J lost 7 bases, and 12 bases stayed unmatched. Germline V gene lookup returns CDR1 GTSNPN and CDR2 SVGIG (reference sequence). CDR3 length: 14 residues.

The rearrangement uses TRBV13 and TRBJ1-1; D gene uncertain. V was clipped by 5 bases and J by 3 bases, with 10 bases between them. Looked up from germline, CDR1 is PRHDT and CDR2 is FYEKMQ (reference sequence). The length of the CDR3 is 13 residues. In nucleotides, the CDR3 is TGTGCCAGCAGCCACGGAAAAGACACTGAAGCTTTCTTT. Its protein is CASSHGKDTEAFF.

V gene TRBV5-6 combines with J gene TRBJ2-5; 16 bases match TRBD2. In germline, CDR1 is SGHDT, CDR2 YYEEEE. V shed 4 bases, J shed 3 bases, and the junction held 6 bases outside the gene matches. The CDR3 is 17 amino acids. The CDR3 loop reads CASSPGLAGGPEETQYF. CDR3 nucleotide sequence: TGTGCCAGCAGCCCGGGACTAGCGGGGGGGCCGGAAGAGACCCAGTACTTC.

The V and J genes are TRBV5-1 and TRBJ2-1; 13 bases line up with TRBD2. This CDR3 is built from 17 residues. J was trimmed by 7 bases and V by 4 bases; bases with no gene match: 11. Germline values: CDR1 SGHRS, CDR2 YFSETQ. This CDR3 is CASSGRLAGGIGNEQFF. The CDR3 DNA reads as TGCGCCAGCAGCGGAAGACTAGCGGGAGGCATCGGAAATGAGCAGTTCTTC.

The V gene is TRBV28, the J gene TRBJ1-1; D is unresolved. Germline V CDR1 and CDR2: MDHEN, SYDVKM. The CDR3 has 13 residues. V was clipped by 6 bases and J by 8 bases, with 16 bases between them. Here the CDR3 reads CASSPDPEREAFF. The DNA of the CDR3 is TGTGCCAGCAGCCCAGACCCGGAGAGAGAAGCTTTCTTT.

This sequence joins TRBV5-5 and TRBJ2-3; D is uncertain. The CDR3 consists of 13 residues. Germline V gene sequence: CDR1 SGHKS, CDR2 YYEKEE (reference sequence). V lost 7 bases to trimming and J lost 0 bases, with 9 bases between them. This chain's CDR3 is CASQSISTDTQYF. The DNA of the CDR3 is TGTGCCAGCCAGTCCATTAGCACAGATACGCAGTATTTT. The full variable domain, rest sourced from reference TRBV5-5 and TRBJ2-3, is DAGVTQSPTHLIKTRGQQVTLRCSPISGHKSVSWYQQVLGQGPQFIFQYYEKEERGRGNFPDRFSARQFPNYSSELNVNALLLGDSALYLCASQSISTDTQYFGPGTRLTVL.

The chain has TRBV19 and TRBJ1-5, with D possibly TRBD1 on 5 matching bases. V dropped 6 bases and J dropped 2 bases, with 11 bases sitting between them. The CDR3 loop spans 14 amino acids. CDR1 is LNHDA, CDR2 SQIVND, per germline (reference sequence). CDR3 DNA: TGTGCCAGTAGGGCCAGGGAAGGCAATCAGCCCCAGCATTTT. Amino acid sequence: CASRAREGNQPQHF.

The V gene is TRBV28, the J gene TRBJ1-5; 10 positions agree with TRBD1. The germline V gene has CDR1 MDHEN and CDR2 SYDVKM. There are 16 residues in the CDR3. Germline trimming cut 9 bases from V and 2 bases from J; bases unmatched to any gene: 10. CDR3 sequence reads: CASDGTGAFGNQPQHF. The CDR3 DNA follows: TGTGCCAGTGACGGGACAGGGGCTTTTGGCAATCAGCCCCAGCATTTT. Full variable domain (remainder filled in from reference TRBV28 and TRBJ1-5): DVKVTQSSRYLVKRTGEKVFLECVQDMDHENMFWYRQDPGLGLRLIYFSYDVKMKEKGDIPEGYSVSREKKERFSLILESASTNQTSMYLCASDGTGAFGNQPQHFGDGTRLSIL.

The CDR3 is CASSISGSTYEQYF. CDR3 sequence (DNA): TGTGCCAGTAGTATAAGTGGCAGCACCTACGAGCAGTACTTC. The J gene is TRBJ2-7, the V gene TRBV19; unclear D gene. V was cut by 2 bases and J by 2 bases, with 10 bases left in between. CDR1 is LNHDA and CDR2 is SQIVND in the germline V gene (reference sequence). CDR3 length: 14 amino acids.

The CDR3: CASRVTGGAGNEQFF. The CDR3 coding sequence is TGCGCCAGCAGGGTCACAGGGGGCGCGGGGAATGAGCAGTTCTTC. J is TRBJ2-1 and V is TRBV10-2; 9 nucleotides align to TRBD1. Germline lookup yields CDR1 WSHSY and CDR2 SAAADI. With V trimmed by 6 bases and J by 7 bases, 10 bases remained unmatched. The CDR3 runs 15 residues.

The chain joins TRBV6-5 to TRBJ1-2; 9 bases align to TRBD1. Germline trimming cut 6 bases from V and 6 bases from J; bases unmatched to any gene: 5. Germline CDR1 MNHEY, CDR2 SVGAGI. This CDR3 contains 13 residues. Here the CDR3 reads CASRPTGGNGYTF. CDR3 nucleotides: TGTGCCAGCAGACCTACAGGGGGCAATGGCTACACCTTC.

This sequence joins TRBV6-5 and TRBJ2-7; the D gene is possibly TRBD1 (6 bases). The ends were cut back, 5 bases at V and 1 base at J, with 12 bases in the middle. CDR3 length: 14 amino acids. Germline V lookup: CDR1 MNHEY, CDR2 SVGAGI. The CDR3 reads CASSQTGGSYEQYF. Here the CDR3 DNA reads TGTGCCAGCAGTCAGACAGGAGGTTCCTACGAGCAGTACTTC.

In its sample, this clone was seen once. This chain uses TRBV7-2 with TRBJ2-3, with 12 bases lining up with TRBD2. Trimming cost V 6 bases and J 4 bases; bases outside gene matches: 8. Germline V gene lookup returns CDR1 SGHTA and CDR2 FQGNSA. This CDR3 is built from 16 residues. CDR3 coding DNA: TGTGCCAGCAGACCCGGACTAGCGGGGATGGCAGATACGCAGTATTTT. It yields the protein CASRPGLAGMADTQYF.

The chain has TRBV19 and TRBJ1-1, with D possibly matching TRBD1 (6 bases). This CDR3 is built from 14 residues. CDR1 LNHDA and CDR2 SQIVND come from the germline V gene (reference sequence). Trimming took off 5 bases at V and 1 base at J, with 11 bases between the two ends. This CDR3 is CASSDRLPNTEAFF. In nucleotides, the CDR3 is TGTGCCAGTAGTGACAGGCTACCGAACACTGAAGCTTTCTTT. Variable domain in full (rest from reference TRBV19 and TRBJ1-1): DGGITQSPKYLFRKEGQNVTLSCEQNLNHDAMYWYRQDPGQGLRLIYYSQIVNDFQKGDIAEGYSVSREKKESFPLTVTSAQKNPTAFYLCASSDRLPNTEAFFGQGTRLTVV.

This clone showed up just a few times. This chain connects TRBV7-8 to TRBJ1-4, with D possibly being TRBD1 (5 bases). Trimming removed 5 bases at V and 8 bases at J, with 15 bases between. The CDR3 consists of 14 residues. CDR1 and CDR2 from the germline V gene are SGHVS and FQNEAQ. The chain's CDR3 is CASSTRGRGEKLFF. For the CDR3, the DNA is TGTGCCAGCAGCACGAGGGGACGAGGGGAAAAACTGTTTTTT.

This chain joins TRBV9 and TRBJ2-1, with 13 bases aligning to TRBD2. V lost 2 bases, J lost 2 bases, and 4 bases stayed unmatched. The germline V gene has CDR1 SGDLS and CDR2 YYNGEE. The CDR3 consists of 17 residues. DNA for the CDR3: TGTGCCAGCAGCGTCGGACTAGCGGGAGAGGCCTACAATGAGCAGTTCTTC. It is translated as CASSVGLAGEAYNEQFF.

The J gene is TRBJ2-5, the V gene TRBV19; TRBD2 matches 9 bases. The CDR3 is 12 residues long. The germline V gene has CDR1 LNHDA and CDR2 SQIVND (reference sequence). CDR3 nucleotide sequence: TGTGGGAGCGGGGGGAACGGGGAGACCCAGTACTTC. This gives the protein CGSGGNGETQYF.